This entry features one T cell receptor beta chain sequence. Its antigen is not identified. In the authors' methods: CDR3 differences across clinicopathological groups were used to build a distant-metastasis classifier for papillary thyroid cancer. From the PCR reads, TCRdb re-called clones with MiXCR. What appears here as the V and J calls and clone size reflects TCRdb's work, not the paper's. The sample has around 16,000 clones, 27% seen once. The source of the sample is a study of metastatic and nonmetastatic thyroid tumors. Background on the study: Comparison of repertoires was carried out across blood and tumor or nodule tissue from malignant and benign thyroid patients. Study observations and caveats: Reports indicated that malignant thyroid tumors showed significantly higher TCR beta diversity than benign nodules did, in blood and tumor.

V was trimmed by 5 bases and J by 7 bases, leaving 17 bases between them. The CDR3 is 14 residues long. The germline CDR1 and CDR2 sequences are MRHNA and SNTAGT. Thyroid surgery had not been preceded by any treatment in any patient. This chain joins TRBV6-4 and TRBJ1-2; the D gene is possibly TRBD1 (6 bases). The sample taken for sequencing was adjacent normal tissue. The TCR was taken from a female donor with papillary thyroid cancer or a benign thyroid nodule (not recorded which). Some clones in this sample may be carry-over from other donors' samples. The CDR3 loop reads CASSLTGKGFGYTF. The CDR3 DNA follows: TGTGCCAGCAGTTTAACAGGGAAGGGTTTTGGCTACACCTTC.